The next 30 T cell receptor beta chains were all read from a single sample in a study of monozygotic twins with cystic fibrosis (dated by TCRdb to the early 2020s). Receptors were amplified or captured by the immunoSEQ multiplex PCR assay. Sourced from immuneACCESS, this table was stored by TCRdb with only in-frame sequences that have V and J called. A share of the clones is absent; for the studies checked, an unresolved V gene accounts for under half, and the remainder has no known explanation. Across this sample there are over 30,000 clones, with around nine tenths seen only once. About 0.2% of the sample comes from the top ten. Sequenced sample: blood. The source of these receptors is a boy under 10 years old with cystic fibrosis.

This rearrangement joins TRBV11-3 to TRBJ1-3, with 10 positions matching TRBD1. The germline V gene has CDR1 SGHNT and CDR2 YENEEA. V lost 3 bases and J lost 4; bases outside the gene matches: 0. The CDR3 is 14 residues long. The CDR3 coding sequence is TGTGCCAGCAGCTTGGGACAGGGGGGAAACACCATATATTTT. Protein: CASSLGQGGNTIYF. The entire variable domain, with the rest obtained from reference TRBV11-3 and TRBJ1-3, is as follows: EAGVVQSPRYKIIEKKQPVAFWCNPISGHNTLYWYLQNLGQGPELLIRYENEEAVDDSQLPKDRFSAERLKGVDSTLKIQPAELGDSAVYLCASSLGQGGNTIYFGEGSWLTVV.

This chain links TRBV4-3 with TRBJ2-7, with a tentative D call TRBD1 (6 bases). CDR1 LGHNA and CDR2 YSLEER come from the germline V gene. With 0 bases removed from V and 5 bases from J, the gap between germline ends came to 14 bases. The CDR3 runs to 15 residues. CDR3 nucleotides: TGCGCCAGCAGCCAAGATTCAACAGGGTTCAACGAGCAGTACTTC. Protein sequence: CASSQDSTGFNEQYF.

V usage is TRBV9 and J usage is TRBJ1-4, with TRBD1 matching 9 bases. Germline V gene data show CDR1 as SGDLS and CDR2 as YYNGEE. This CDR3 contains 14 residues. The V segment lost 4 bases and the J segment 8 bases; nucleotides outside the gene matches: 6. The CDR3 sequence: CASSPTDRGEKLFF. In DNA form, the CDR3 reads TGTGCCAGCAGCCCCACGGACAGGGGAGAAAAACTGTTTTTT.

The chain employs TRBV4-2 and TRBJ2-3; a possible D gene is TRBD2 (5 bases). The CDR3 length is 13 residues. V gave up 3 bases and J gave up 11 bases, with 15 bases separating them. Germline lookup yields CDR1 LGHNA and CDR2 YNFKEQ. The CDR3 DNA is TGTGCCAGCAGCCAGACTACCACCAGCCAGCAGTATTTT. Its translation is CASSQTTTSQQYF.

CDR3 protein: CSVGRASRNTEAFF. The CDR3, as DNA: TGCAGCGTCGGACGGGCCTCGAGGAACACTGAAGCTTTCTTT. This chain connects TRBV29-1 to TRBJ1-1; D call uncertain. V lost 6 bases and J 1 base, leaving 15 bases between the germline ends. The CDR3 is 14 amino acids. From germline, CDR1 is SQVTM and CDR2 ANQGSEA.

This clone was recorded only once. The chain combines TRBV6-5 with TRBJ1-5; 8 bases are shared with TRBD1. The CDR3 sequence is 16 residues long. In germline, CDR1 is MNHEY, CDR2 SVGAGI. J was trimmed by 7 bases and V by 0 bases; bases with no gene match: 8. The CDR3 DNA follows: TGTGCCAGCAGTTACTCGTATAAGACAGGGGAGCAGCCCCAGCATTTT. Protein: CASSYSYKTGEQPQHF.

The chain has TRBV11-2 and TRBJ2-3; D assignment may be TRBD1 or TRBD2 (5 bases each). Per germline, CDR1 SGHAT and CDR2 FQNNGV. CDR3 length: 16 residues. Trimming cost V 3 bases and J 2 bases, with 15 bases left between them. CDR3 nucleotides: TGTGCCAGCAGCTTGTTTAAATCGGGGCCCACAGATACGCAGTATTTT. Its translation is CASSLFKSGPTDTQYF.

This clone has a single count. The chain combines TRBV10-3 with TRBJ2-2; 9 bases agree with TRBD1. CDR3 length: 16 residues. CDR1 and CDR2 (germline): ENHRY, SYGVKD. J gave up 2 bases and V 4 bases, and 5 bases lay outside the gene matches. CDR3 residues: CAISARGQGNTGELFF. The CDR3 nucleotides read TGTGCCATCAGTGCGCGGGGACAGGGCAACACCGGGGAGCTGTTTTTT.

This chain connects TRBV27 to TRBJ1-1; no firm D call. The V gene's germline CDR1 is MNHEY and CDR2 SMNVEV (reference sequence). The CDR3 length is 13 residues. Between the trimmed V and J ends, which lost 2 bases and 0 bases, there was a span of 4 bases. The CDR3 nucleotides read TGTGCCAGCAGTTTAAGGATGAACACTGAAGCTTTCTTT. This translates into CASSLRMNTEAFF.

V is TRBV6-4 and J is TRBJ1-2, with D unresolved. CDR3 length: 12 amino acids. The V gene lost 8 bases and the J gene lost 3 bases, with 10 bases spanning the gap. Germline CDR1 is MRHNA and CDR2 is SNTAGT. The CDR3, as DNA: TGTGCCAGCGTCAGATTATACTATGGCTACACCTTC. This gives the protein CASVRLYYGYTF.

A word on this clone: At the DNA level, this CDR3 is encoded by other sequences in the same sample as well. The CDR3 coding sequence is TGTGCCAGCAGCTTAGGAACAGGGAGTAACTATGGCTACACCTTC. Encoded protein: CASSLGTGSNYGYTF. J is TRBJ1-2 and V is TRBV13, with D possibly TRBD1 on 6 matching bases. The V gene lost 0 bases and the J gene lost 1 base, with 9 bases spanning the gap. Germline-derived CDR1 and CDR2 are PRHDT and FYEKMQ (reference sequence). The CDR3 runs 15 residues.

The chain couples TRBV27 to TRBJ2-1; unclear D gene. The CDR3 is 13 amino acids. Deletions cut 5 bases from V and 8 bases from J, with 13 bases between. The germline V gene has CDR1 MNHEY and CDR2 SMNVEV (reference sequence). CDR3 sequence: CASSPSFDDEQFF. CDR3 DNA sequence: TGTGCCAGCAGTCCCTCTTTCGACGATGAGCAGTTCTTC.

The chain joins TRBV29-1 to TRBJ1-2; weak D call: TRBD1 (6 bases). V was trimmed by 4 bases and J by 6 bases, leaving 15 bases between them. There are 13 residues in the CDR3. Germline-derived CDR1 and CDR2 are SQVTM and ANQGSEA. The CDR3 coding sequence is TGCAGCGTTGGGGACATCCCTTCGGATGGCTACACCTTC. It is translated as CSVGDIPSDGYTF.

DNA of the CDR3: TGCGCCAGCAGCCATTGGCCCGAGGAAAATGAGCAGTTCTTC. It translates to CASSHWPEENEQFF. The chain joins TRBV4-3 to TRBJ2-1; D is uncertain. The V end lost 3 bases, the J end lost 7 bases, and 13 bases lay between the germline ends. Germline V CDR1 and CDR2: LGHNA, YSLEER. The CDR3 spans 14 residues.

This chain joins TRBV6-6 and TRBJ1-4; possible D gene TRBD1, 6 bases. The CDR3 extends over 16 amino acids. V was shortened by 6 bases and J by 4 bases, with 18 bases between the two germline ends. The germline V gene encodes CDR1 MNHNY and CDR2 SVGAGI (reference sequence). CDR3 sequence reads: CASSSRGGNVNEKLFF. The CDR3 coding sequence is TGTGCCAGCAGCTCCAGGGGAGGCAATGTTAATGAAAAACTGTTTTTT.

V gene TRBV6-5 combines with J gene TRBJ1-3, with D maybe TRBD1 (5 bases). The CDR3 has 15 amino acids. The germline V gene encodes CDR1 MNHEY and CDR2 SVGAGI. Trimming cost V 6 bases and J 0 bases, with 12 bases left between them. The CDR3 reads CASRPQGHSGNTIYF. CDR3 sequence (DNA): TGTGCCAGCAGACCCCAGGGTCACTCTGGAAACACCATATATTTT.

The chain uses TRBV6-1 and TRBJ2-7; D gene uncertain. Trimming pared 2 bases from V and 0 bases from J, leaving 8 bases between. The germline V gene has CDR1 MNHNS and CDR2 SASEGT. The CDR3 loop spans 14 amino acids. This CDR3 reads CASSEFHDSYEQYF. CDR3 nucleotide sequence: TGTGCCAGCAGTGAATTTCACGACTCCTACGAGCAGTACTTC.

This clone was detected only a few times. This chain uses TRBV7-9 with TRBJ2-2; D possibly corresponds to TRBD1 (5 bases). With 5 bases removed from V and 7 bases from J, the gap between germline ends came to 8 bases. The CDR3 length is 12 residues. Germline V gene sequence: CDR1 SEHNR, CDR2 FQNEAQ (reference sequence). The CDR3 DNA reads as TGTGCCAGCAGCCCACAGGACGGGGAGCTGTTTTTT. It yields the protein CASSPQDGELFF.

This clone was seen just once. The chain joins TRBV27 to TRBJ2-1; TRBD2 matches 13 bases. CDR1 and CDR2 (germline): MNHEY, SMNVEV (reference sequence). After removal of 0 bases from V and 8 bases from J, the junction contained 4 bases not matched to a gene. The CDR3 runs to 16 residues. CDR3 region: CASSLSGLAGSDEQFF. In DNA, the CDR3 is TGTGCCAGCAGTTTATCGGGACTAGCGGGGTCGGATGAGCAGTTCTTC.

This sequence joins TRBV6-5 and TRBJ1-2; D call uncertain. The germline V gene encodes CDR1 MNHEY and CDR2 SVGAGI. This CDR3 contains 14 residues. Trimming shortened V by 2 bases and J by 5 bases, and 12 bases separated the two germline ends. The CDR3 nucleotides are TGTGCCAGCAGTTACAACGCGGGAATTTATGGCTACACCTTC. This sequence encodes CASSYNAGIYGYTF.

This rearrangement joins TRBV11-3 to TRBJ1-1, with 7 bases that match TRBD1. The germline V gene encodes CDR1 SGHNT and CDR2 YENEEA. Unmatched junction bases numbered 10, after V lost 2 bases and J lost 10 bases. The CDR3 length is 14 residues. CDR3 bases: TGTGCCAGCAGCTTAAGACAGGGAAAGTGGGCAGCTTTCTTT. This encodes CASSLRQGKWAAFF.

The chain uses TRBV19 and TRBJ1-5; TRBD1 matches 10 bases. This CDR3 is 15 amino acids long. Per germline, CDR1 LNHDA and CDR2 SQIVND (reference sequence). V shed 5 bases and J 6 bases; nucleotides not matched to a gene: 7. CDR3 in amino acids: CASSAGQGQGQPQHF. CDR3 sequence (DNA): TGTGCCAGTAGTGCGGGACAGGGGCAGGGTCAGCCCCAGCATTTT. Full variable domain (outside the CDR3, taken from reference TRBV19 and TRBJ1-5): DGGITQSPKYLFRKEGQNVTLSCEQNLNHDAMYWYRQDPGQGLRLIYYSQIVNDFQKGDIAEGYSVSREKKESFPLTVTSAQKNPTAFYLCASSAGQGQGQPQHFGDGTRLSIL.

This clone appeared once. The chain recombines TRBV7-2 with TRBJ1-3; perhaps TRBD1 as D (5 bases). This CDR3 is built from 15 residues. The ends were cut back, 6 bases at V and 8 bases at J, with 20 bases in the middle. The germline V gene encodes CDR1 SGHTA and CDR2 FQGNSA. This CDR3 is CASSLLTQGTDTIYF. The CDR3 DNA reads as TGTGCCAGCAGTCTTCTTACCCAGGGCACTGACACCATATATTTT.

J is TRBJ2-5 and V is TRBV18, with a possible D match to TRBD2 (5 bases). Per germline, CDR1 KGHSH and CDR2 LQKENI. The CDR3 loop spans 16 amino acids. With 0 bases removed from V and 0 bases from J, the gap between germline ends came to 11 bases. CDR3 region: CASSPPSQRYQETQYF. The DNA of the CDR3 is TGTGCCAGCTCACCACCGTCACAGCGGTACCAAGAGACCCAGTACTTC.

This chain uses TRBV4-1 with TRBJ1-5; no definite D call. Deletions cut 0 bases from V and 0 bases from J, with 6 bases between. The CDR3 has 15 residues. The germline V gene encodes CDR1 MGHRA and CDR2 YSYEKL. DNA of the CDR3: TGCGCCAGCAGCCAAGAAGGCAATAGCAATCAGCCCCAGCATTTT. Translating gives CASSQEGNSNQPQHF.

This clone was detected a few times. The chain combines TRBV4-2 with TRBJ1-6; possibly TRBD1 for D (5 bases). Germline-derived CDR1 and CDR2 are LGHNA and YNFKEQ. The CDR3 totals 18 residues. Trimming stripped 0 bases from V and 3 bases from J, with 15 bases between. This chain's CDR3 is CASSQEQRATDYNSPLHF. The CDR3, as DNA: TGTGCCAGCAGCCAAGAACAAAGGGCGACAGACTATAATTCACCCCTCCACTTT.

The CDR3 loop reads CASSFGTSGGELYNEQFF. The CDR3 region has the DNA TGTGCCAGCAGCTTCGGGACTAGCGGGGGGGAATTGTACAATGAGCAGTTCTTC. The chain links TRBV11-2 to TRBJ2-1; 16 bases agree with TRBD2. The length of the CDR3 is 18 residues. The junction had 6 bases not matched to a gene; V was cut back by 3 bases and J by 4 bases. From germline, CDR1 is SGHAT and CDR2 FQNNGV.

The chain links TRBV19 to TRBJ1-2; TRBD1 agrees at 7 bases. Trimming at V came to 8 bases and at J to 4 bases, leaving 4 bases not matched to a gene. Germline loops: CDR1 LNHDA, CDR2 SQIVND (reference sequence). The CDR3 contains 12 residues. CDR3 protein: CASLRDSYGYTF. The CDR3 DNA follows: TGTGCCAGTCTCCGGGACAGCTATGGCTACACCTTC.

V gene TRBV13 combines with J gene TRBJ1-1; no clear D gene. CDR1 and CDR2 (germline): PRHDT, FYEKMQ (reference sequence). The CDR3 length is 15 residues. Trimming cost V 5 bases and J 1 base, with 14 bases left between them. CDR3 amino acids: CASSPTGSGNTEAFF. CDR3 DNA: TGTGCCAGCAGCCCCACGGGGAGTGGGAACACTGAAGCTTTCTTT. The complete variable domain, with remaining parts taken from reference TRBV13 and TRBJ1-1, reads AAGVIQSPRHLIKEKRETATLKCYPIPRHDTVYWYQQGPGQDPQFLISFYEKMQSDKGSIPDRFSAQQFSDYHSELNMSSLELGDSALYFCASSPTGSGNTEAFFGQGTRLTVV.

This clone was seen just once. This sequence joins TRBV10-3 and TRBJ1-2, with TRBD1 matching over 10 bases. The CDR3 totals 18 residues. The germline CDR1 and CDR2 sequences are ENHRY and SYGVKD. The V and J ends lost 3 bases and 0 bases, in that order; junction bases with no gene match: 10. CDR3 bases: TGTGCCATCAGTGATACCCGACAGGGGGCCTCGTCTAACTATGGCTACACCTTC. Residues: CAISDTRQGASSNYGYTF.